These 28 T cell receptor beta chains came from one sample sequenced in a study of T cells after yellow fever vaccination. Via MiXCR, TCRdb re-called the 5' RACE reads, giving one row per CDR3 protein. This sample has over 150,000 distinct CDR3 sequences; 6.5% to 8.5% occur once, and the top ten carry roughly 2.5%. The sequencing here drew on CD4+ T cells sorted from PBMCs, taken less than 6 days after the first yellow fever vaccination. Source of these receptors: a man between 18 and 29 years old who received the YFV17D yellow fever vaccine.

Many counts were recorded for this clonotype. This sequence joins TRBV11-2 and TRBJ2-5; D remains ambiguous. This CDR3 contains 15 residues. Trimming shortened V by 1 base and J by 3 bases, and 12 bases separated the two germline ends. Germline V gives CDR1 SGHAT, CDR2 FQNNGV. The CDR3 protein is CASSLGPLSKETQYF. The CDR3 nucleotides read TGTGCCAGCAGCTTAGGGCCCCTCTCGAAAGAGACCCAGTACTTC.

This clonotype was counted at least ten times. The chain carries TRBV4-3 and TRBJ1-5; D call uncertain. Germline CDR1 LGHNA, CDR2 YSLEER. V was cut by 0 bases and J by 7 bases, with 13 bases left in between. The CDR3 is 15 amino acids. CDR3 residues: CASSQDLERRQPQHF. Here the CDR3 DNA reads TGCGCCAGCAGCCAAGATCTGGAACGTCGGCAGCCCCAGCATTTT.

Many counts were recorded for this clonotype. Here the CDR3 DNA reads TGTGCCAGCAGCCCTCCCCGGCGGGGTTACAATGAGCAGTTCTTC. Translated, it gives CASSPPRRGYNEQFF. This sequence joins TRBV7-2 and TRBJ2-1, with TRBD2 as a possible D gene (6 bases). This CDR3 is built from 15 residues. V lost 5 bases, J lost 4 bases, and 15 bases lay in between. Looked up from germline, CDR1 is SGHTA and CDR2 is FQGNSA.

The rearrangement uses TRBV20-1 and TRBJ2-7; no clear D gene. Trimming removed 4 bases from V and 5 bases from J, with 12 bases in between. The CDR3 has 12 residues. The germline CDR1 and CDR2 sequences are DFQATT and SNEGSKA (reference sequence). CDR3 amino acids: CSATGRYNEQYF. CDR3 nucleotide sequence: TGCAGTGCTACCGGCAGGTACAACGAGCAGTACTTC.

This clonotype was seen a few times. The rearrangement uses TRBV6-1 and TRBJ1-2; D is perhaps TRBD1 (5 bases). V shed 8 bases and J shed 4 bases, with 8 bases lying between them. Germline V CDR1 and CDR2: MNHNS, SASEGT. The CDR3 covers 11 residues. CDR3 DNA: TGTGCCAGCGGGGCGGCCTATGGCTACACCTTC. It specifies CASGAAYGYTF.

This clonotype was counted at least ten times. This chain connects TRBV10-1 to TRBJ2-3; the D gene is possibly TRBD1 (6 bases). Germline V gene data show CDR1 as WNHNN and CDR2 as SYGVQD (reference sequence). V dropped 1 base and J dropped 3 bases, with 11 bases sitting between them. This CDR3 spans 15 amino acids. CDR3 protein: CASSEWGLSTDTQYF. CDR3 nucleotides: TGCGCCAGCAGTGAGTGGGGGCTTTCTACAGATACGCAGTATTTT.

There are many counts of this clonotype. This sequence joins TRBV5-6 and TRBJ2-5; D not resolved. The germline V and J ends were trimmed by 0 bases and 6 bases, with 9 bases remaining between them. Germline CDR1 is SGHDT and CDR2 is YYEEEE. CDR3 size: 13 residues. Here the CDR3 DNA reads TGTGCCAGCAGCTTGGACATGGTTAAGACCCAGTACTTC. Translated: CASSLDMVKTQYF. Complete variable domain (other parts from reference TRBV5-6 and TRBJ2-5): DAGVTQSPTHLIKTRGQQVTLRCSPKSGHDTVSWYQQALGQGPQFIFQYYEEEERQRGNFPDRFSGHQFPNYSSELNVNALLLGDSALYLCASSLDMVKTQYFGPGTRLLVL.

The sample holds many counts of this clonotype. No DNA is shown, since the ends of the CDR3 on it are uncertain; the CDR3 is the one TCRdb lists. The J gene is TRBJ2-5, the V gene TRBV7-9; TRBD2 reflects the table's D call only, with no check against the DNA. Germline V gene data show CDR1 as SEHNR and CDR2 as FQNEAQ (reference sequence). Inclusive of both ends, the CDR3 amounts to 17 amino acids. Here the CDR3 reads CASREGLYTSGQETQYF.

This clonotype was observed at least ten times. V is TRBV7-2 and J is TRBJ2-5; 9 bases match TRBD1. The junction had 1 base not matched to a gene; V was cut back by 3 bases and J by 2 bases. CDR3 size: 14 residues. From germline, CDR1 is SGHTA and CDR2 FQGNSA. The DNA for the CDR3 is TGTGCCAGCAGCTTGGACAGGGGTCAAGAGACCCAGTACTTC. Its protein product is CASSLDRGQETQYF.

The table lists this clonotype with many counts. V gene TRBV5-1 combines with J gene TRBJ2-7, with 8 bases aligning to TRBD1. The length of the CDR3 is 15 residues. Germline V gene sequence: CDR1 SGHRS, CDR2 YFSETQ. Trimming at V came to 5 bases and at J to 0 bases, leaving 7 bases not matched to a gene. Written as DNA, the CDR3 is TGCGCCAGCAGGCCCCAGGGGGCGGTCTCCTACGAGCAGTACTTC. Translation gives CASRPQGAVSYEQYF.

This clonotype was seen ten or more times. The chain links TRBV11-2 to TRBJ2-1; tentative D call: TRBD1 (6 bases). The germline gives CDR1 SGHAT, CDR2 FQNNGV. The length of the CDR3 is 16 residues. Trimming stripped 1 base from V and 7 bases from J, with 17 bases between. DNA for the CDR3: TGTGCCAGCAGCTTAGTTAAAGGCAGGGGCCCAAATGAGCAGTTCTTC. Amino acid sequence: CASSLVKGRGPNEQFF.

This sequence joins TRBV5-5 and TRBJ2-5; D might be TRBD1 (5 bases). The CDR3 is 13 amino acids. Per germline, CDR1 SGHKS and CDR2 YYEKEE (reference sequence). V lost 3 bases and J lost 3, with 9 bases in between. The CDR3 coding sequence is TGTGCCAGCAGCTGGGGCTGGGAAGAGACCCAGTACTTC. Amino acid sequence: CASSWGWEETQYF. Filled out from reference TRBV5-5 and TRBJ2-5, the complete variable domain reads DAGVTQSPTHLIKTRGQQVTLRCSPISGHKSVSWYQQVLGQGPQFIFQYYEKEERGRGNFPDRFSARQFPNYSSELNVNALLLGDSALYLCASSWGWEETQYFGPGTRLLVL.

V and J are TRBV7-2 and TRBJ2-5; 9 bases are a match to TRBD2. The V gene end was trimmed by 5 bases and the J gene end by 5 bases; junction bases not matched to a gene: 12. The CDR3 is made up of 16 amino acids. Germline V gene sequence: CDR1 SGHTA, CDR2 FQGNSA. CDR3 sequence: CASSLLSLAGQETQYF. The CDR3 region has the DNA TGTGCCAGCAGCCTCCTTAGCCTAGCGGGGCAGGAGACCCAGTACTTC.

The chain carries TRBV12-3 or TRBV12-4 and TRBJ1-1; no reliable D call. V was trimmed by 2 bases and J by 6 bases, leaving 13 bases between them. This CDR3 has 14 residues. CDR3 sequence reads: CASSLRRGDAEAFF. The CDR3 DNA is TGTGCCAGCAGTTTACGTCGCGGCGACGCTGAAGCTTTCTTT.

To note about this clonotype: A much more abundant neighbour one base away suggests this may be a read error. The rearrangement uses TRBV7-8 and TRBJ2-7, with D hard to call. The V end was cut by 2 bases, the J end by 4 bases, with 15 bases between. The CDR3 loop spans 15 amino acids. Germline V gene lookup returns CDR1 SGHVS and CDR2 FQNEAQ. In DNA, the CDR3 is TGTGCCAGCAGCTTACTCAGCCAGTTCCGTTACGAGCAGTACTTC. It yields the protein CASSLLSQFRYEQYF.

This clonotype appeared many times. The chain links TRBV5-1 to TRBJ2-7; D not certain. The germline V gene has CDR1 SGHRS and CDR2 YFSETQ. V lost 0 bases and J 3 bases, leaving 10 bases between the germline ends. The CDR3 loop spans 14 amino acids. The CDR3 loop reads CASSLGVSSYEQYF. Here the CDR3 DNA reads TGCGCCAGCAGCTTGGGGGTATCAAGCTACGAGCAGTACTTC. Drawing the rest from reference TRBV5-1 and TRBJ2-7, the complete variable domain is KAGVTQTPRYLIKTRGQQVTLSCSPISGHRSVSWYQQTPGQGLQFLFEYFSETQRNKGNFPGRFSGRQFSNSRSEMNVSTLELGDSALYLCASSLGVSSYEQYFGPGTRLTVT.

This clonotype has at least ten counts. This CDR3 reads CASSLNRAVGELFF. CDR3 nucleotides: TGTGCCAGCAGTTTGAACAGGGCCGTCGGGGAGCTGTTTTTT. The chain combines TRBV12-3 or TRBV12-4 with TRBJ2-2; tentative D call: TRBD1 (6 bases). V gave up 3 bases and J gave up 7 bases, with 12 bases separating them. The CDR3 runs to 14 residues.

This clonotype was seen many times. This chain uses TRBV4-1 with TRBJ2-3; 9 nucleotides line up with TRBD2. After removal of 2 bases from V and 2 bases from J, the junction contained 11 bases not matched to a gene. Germline V gene sequence: CDR1 MGHRA, CDR2 YSYEKL. The CDR3 consists of 18 residues. The CDR3 here is CASSQLPGLASTTDTQYF. The DNA for the CDR3 is TGCGCCAGCAGCCAACTTCCGGGACTAGCATCCACCACAGATACGCAGTATTTT.

This clonotype was seen many times. V gene TRBV5-1 combines with J gene TRBJ2-3; the D gene is possibly TRBD1 (7 bases). This CDR3 comprises 13 residues. Per the germline V gene, CDR1 is SGHRS and CDR2 is YFSETQ. V lost 5 bases and J 6 bases, leaving 13 bases between the germline ends. The CDR3 loop reads CASSSSGGDTQYF. The CDR3 DNA sequence: TGCGCCAGCAGTTCCTCAGGGGGGGATACGCAGTATTTT.

This clonotype has more than one count but fewer than ten. The rearrangement uses TRBV6-2 or TRBV6-3 and TRBJ2-2, with D maybe TRBD1 (5 bases). V was trimmed by 2 bases and J by 7 bases, leaving 5 bases between them. CDR1 and CDR2 from the germline V gene are MNHEY and SVGEGT. This CDR3 has 12 amino acids. CDR3 residues: CASSYRGGELFF. For the CDR3, the DNA is TGTGCCAGCAGTTACAGGGGCGGGGAGCTGTTTTTT.

This clonotype has a count of ten or more. The chain employs TRBV12-3 or TRBV12-4 and TRBJ2-7, with 13 positions matching TRBD2. The CDR3 consists of 16 residues. Losses at the gene ends were 4 bases for V and 2 bases for J; bases not matched to a gene: 5. The DNA for the CDR3 is TGTGCCAGCAGTTCCCGACTAGCGGGGGGAACCTACGAGCAGTACTTC. Translation: CASSSRLAGGTYEQYF.

This clonotype was seen only a few times. The genes are TRBV19 and TRBJ2-1; the D gene could be TRBD1 or TRBD2 (6 bases each). This CDR3 contains 15 residues. CDR1 is LNHDA and CDR2 is SQIVND in the germline V gene (reference sequence). The V and J ends lost 9 bases and 4 bases respectively, with 19 bases between them. This CDR3 is CASRGGQLLYNEQFF. CDR3 nucleotide sequence: TGTGCCAGCCGGGGAGGACAGCTACTATACAATGAGCAGTTCTTC.

The table lists this clonotype with many counts. The V gene is TRBV4-3, the J gene TRBJ2-4, with 7 bases identical to TRBD1. Trimming at V came to 0 bases and at J to 6 bases, leaving 2 bases not matched to a gene. CDR3 length: 14 amino acids. Germline V gene lookup returns CDR1 LGHNA and CDR2 YSLEER. CDR3 nucleotide sequence: TGCGCCAGCAGCCAAGAAGGGGGCTTAAACATTCAGTACTTC. It codes for CASSQEGGLNIQYF.

The sample holds many counts of this clonotype. The chain has TRBV20-1 and TRBJ2-2; 7 nucleotides agree with TRBD1. Germline V gene lookup returns CDR1 DFQATT and CDR2 SNEGSKA (reference sequence). The V and J ends lost 7 bases and 1 base, in that order; junction bases with no gene match: 6. The CDR3 length is 14 residues. CDR3 protein: CSVTTGKNTGELFF. CDR3 bases: TGCAGTGTTACGACAGGGAAGAACACCGGGGAGCTGTTTTTT.

This clonotype appeared many times. This chain uses TRBV21-1 with TRBJ1-2; the D segment call TRBD1 is taken from the table without a DNA check. TRBV21-1 is annotated as a pseudogene. CDR3 size: 15 residues. CDR3 residues: CASLMGPTDNYGYTF. CDR3 nucleotides: TGTGCCAGCCTTATGGGACCGACCGATAACTATGGCTACACCTTC.

With respect to this clonotype: A much larger clone lies one base from this, so it may be a read error. The genes are TRBV20-1 and TRBJ1-3, with D perhaps TRBD1 (5 bases). The CDR3 runs 14 residues. V dropped 3 bases and J dropped 3 bases, with 12 bases sitting between them. Germline V lookup: CDR1 DFQATT, CDR2 SNEGSKA (reference sequence). The CDR3: CSASLYGGGNTIYF. The DNA of the CDR3 is TGCAGTGCTAGCCTTTATGGGGGTGGAAACACCATATATTTT.

The sample holds many counts of this clonotype. The gene calls are TRBV12-3 or TRBV12-4 and TRBJ1-2, with unresolved D. The CDR3 extends over 15 amino acids. The V end lost 6 bases, the J end lost 4 bases, and 18 bases lay between the germline ends. The CDR3, as DNA: TGTGCCAGCAGCACGGACTTCACGGCGCCCTATGGCTACACCTTC. Its protein is CASSTDFTAPYGYTF.

This clonotype was found many times. The V call is TRBV5-1, the J call TRBJ1-4; possibly TRBD1 for D (6 bases). Trimming stripped 0 bases from V and 3 bases from J, with 12 bases between. This CDR3 has 16 amino acids. The germline CDR1 and CDR2 sequences are SGHRS and YFSETQ. CDR3 amino acids: CASSLVYRASNEKLFF. In DNA form, the CDR3 reads TGCGCCAGCAGCTTGGTATACAGGGCTTCTAATGAAAAACTGTTTTTT.